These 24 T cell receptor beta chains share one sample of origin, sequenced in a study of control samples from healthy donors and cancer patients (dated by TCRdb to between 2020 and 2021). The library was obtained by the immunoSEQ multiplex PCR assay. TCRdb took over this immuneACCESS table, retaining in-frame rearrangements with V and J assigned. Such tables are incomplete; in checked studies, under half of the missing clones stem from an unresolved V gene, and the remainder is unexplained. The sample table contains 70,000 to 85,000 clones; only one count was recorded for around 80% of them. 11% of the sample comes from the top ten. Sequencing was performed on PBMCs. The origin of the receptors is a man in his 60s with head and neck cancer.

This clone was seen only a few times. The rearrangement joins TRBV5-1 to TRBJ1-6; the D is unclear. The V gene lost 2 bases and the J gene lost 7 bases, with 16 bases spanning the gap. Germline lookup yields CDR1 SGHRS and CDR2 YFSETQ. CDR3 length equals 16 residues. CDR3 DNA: TGCGCCAGCAGCTTTAGCGCGGACCTGGGGAATTCACCCCTCCACTTT. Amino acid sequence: CASSFSADLGNSPLHF.

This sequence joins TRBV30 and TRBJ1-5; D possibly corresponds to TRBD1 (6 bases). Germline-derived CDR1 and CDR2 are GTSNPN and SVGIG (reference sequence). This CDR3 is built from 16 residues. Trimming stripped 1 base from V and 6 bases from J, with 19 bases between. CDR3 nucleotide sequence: TGTGCCTGGAGTGCCGGGGGTTGGGGGGCAGGTCAGCCCCAGCATTTT. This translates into CAWSAGGWGAGQPQHF.

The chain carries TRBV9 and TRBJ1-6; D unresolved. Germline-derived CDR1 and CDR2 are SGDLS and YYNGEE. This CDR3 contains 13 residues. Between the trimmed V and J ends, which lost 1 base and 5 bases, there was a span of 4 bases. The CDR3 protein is CASSVRDNSPLHF. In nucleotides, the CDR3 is TGTGCCAGCAGCGTACGGGATAATTCACCCCTCCACTTT.

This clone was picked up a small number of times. CDR3 protein: CASNLAGAGDEQFF. DNA for the CDR3: TGCGCCAGCAACCTAGCGGGAGCCGGGGATGAGCAGTTCTTC. The chain carries TRBV5-1 and TRBJ2-1; 10 bases align to TRBD2. Trimming cost V 6 bases and J 8 bases; bases outside gene matches: 8. Germline V gene sequence: CDR1 SGHRS, CDR2 YFSETQ. This CDR3 contains 14 residues. Using reference TRBV5-1 and TRBJ2-1 for the parts outside the CDR3, the full variable domain is KAGVTQTPRYLIKTRGQQVTLSCSPISGHRSVSWYQQTPGQGLQFLFEYFSETQRNKGNFPGRFSGRQFSNSRSEMNVSTLELGDSALYLCASNLAGAGDEQFFGPGTRLTVL.

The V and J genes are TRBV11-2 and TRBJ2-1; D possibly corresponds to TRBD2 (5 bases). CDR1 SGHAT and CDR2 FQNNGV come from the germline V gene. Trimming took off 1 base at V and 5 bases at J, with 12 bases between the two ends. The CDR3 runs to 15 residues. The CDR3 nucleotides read TGTGCCAGCAGCTTAGGGAGAGGGTGGCACAATGAGCAGTTCTTC. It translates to CASSLGRGWHNEQFF.

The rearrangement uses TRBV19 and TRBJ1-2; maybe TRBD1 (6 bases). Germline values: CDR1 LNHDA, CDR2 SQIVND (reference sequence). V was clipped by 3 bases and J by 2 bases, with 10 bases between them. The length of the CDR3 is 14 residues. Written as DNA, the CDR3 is TGTGCCAGTAGTATTCGGCAGGGGAACTATGGCTACACCTTC. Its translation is CASSIRQGNYGYTF.

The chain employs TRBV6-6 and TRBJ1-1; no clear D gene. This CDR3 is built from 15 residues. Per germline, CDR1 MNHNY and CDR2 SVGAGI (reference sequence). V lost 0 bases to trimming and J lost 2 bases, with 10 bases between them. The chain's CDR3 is CASSYSGRLNTEAFF. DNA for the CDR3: TGTGCCAGCAGTTACTCGGGCAGACTAAACACTGAAGCTTTCTTT.

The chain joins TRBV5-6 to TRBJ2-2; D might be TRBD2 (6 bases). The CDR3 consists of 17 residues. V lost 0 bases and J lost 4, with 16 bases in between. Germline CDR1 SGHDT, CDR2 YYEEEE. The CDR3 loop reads CASSLGRDPEITGELFF. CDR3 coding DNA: TGTGCCAGCAGCTTGGGGCGGGATCCGGAGATCACCGGGGAGCTGTTTTTT.

CDR3 coding DNA: TGTGCCAGCAGTGAAGTACAATACGAGCAGTACTTC. This sequence encodes CASSEVQYEQYF. The V and J genes are TRBV25-1 and TRBJ2-7; D not resolved. Germline CDR1 reads MGHDK; CDR2 reads SYGVNS. This CDR3 contains 12 residues. Trimming shortened V by 2 bases and J by 4 bases, and 6 bases separated the two germline ends.

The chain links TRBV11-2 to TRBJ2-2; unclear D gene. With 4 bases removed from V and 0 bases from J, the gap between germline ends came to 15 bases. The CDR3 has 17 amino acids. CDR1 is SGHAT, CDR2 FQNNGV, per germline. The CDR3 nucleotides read TGTGCCAGCAGCTCTGTTTATCTGGGCCCGAACACCGGGGAGCTGTTTTTT. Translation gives CASSSVYLGPNTGELFF.

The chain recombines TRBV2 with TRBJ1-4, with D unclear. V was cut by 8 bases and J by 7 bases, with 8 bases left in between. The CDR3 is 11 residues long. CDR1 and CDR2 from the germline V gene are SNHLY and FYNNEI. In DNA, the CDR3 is TGTGCCAGCGGGGTTAGTGAAAAACTGTTTTTT. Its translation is CASGVSEKLFF.

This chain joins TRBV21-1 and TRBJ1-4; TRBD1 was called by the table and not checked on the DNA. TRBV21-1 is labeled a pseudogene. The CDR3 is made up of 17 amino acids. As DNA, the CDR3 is TGTGCCAGCAGCAAAGAGGGACAGCCTCGAACTAATGAAAAACTGTTTTTT. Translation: CASSKEGQPRTNEKLFF.

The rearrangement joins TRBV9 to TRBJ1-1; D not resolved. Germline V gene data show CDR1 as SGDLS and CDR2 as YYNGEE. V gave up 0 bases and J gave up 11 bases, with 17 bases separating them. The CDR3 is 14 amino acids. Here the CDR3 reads CASSVVFSGGSAFF. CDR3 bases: TGTGCCAGCAGCGTAGTTTTTTCAGGAGGGTCGGCTTTCTTT. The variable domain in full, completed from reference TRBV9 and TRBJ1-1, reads DSGVTQTPKHLITATGQRVTLRCSPRSGDLSVYWYQQSLDQGLQFLIQYYNGEERAKGNILERFSAQQFPDLHSELNLSSLELGDSALYFCASSVVFSGGSAFFGQGTRLTVV.

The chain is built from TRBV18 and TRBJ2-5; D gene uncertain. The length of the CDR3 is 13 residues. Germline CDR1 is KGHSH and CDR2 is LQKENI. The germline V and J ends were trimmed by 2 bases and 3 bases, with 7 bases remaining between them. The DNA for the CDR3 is TGTGCCAGCTCACCAGGCCGGGAAGAGACCCAGTACTTC. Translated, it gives CASSPGREETQYF.

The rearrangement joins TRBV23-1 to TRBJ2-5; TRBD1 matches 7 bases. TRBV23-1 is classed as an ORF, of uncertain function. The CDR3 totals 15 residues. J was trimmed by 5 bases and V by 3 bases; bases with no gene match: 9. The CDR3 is CASSQVGGCLETQYF. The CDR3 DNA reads TGCGCCAGCAGTCAGGTAGGGGGCTGCCTGGAGACCCAGTACTTC.

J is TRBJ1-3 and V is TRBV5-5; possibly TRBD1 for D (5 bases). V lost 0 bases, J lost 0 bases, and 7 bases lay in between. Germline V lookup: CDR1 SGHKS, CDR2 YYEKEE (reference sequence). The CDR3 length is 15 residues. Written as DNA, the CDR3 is TGTGCCAGCAGCTTGGACGGGACCTCTGGAAACACCATATATTTT. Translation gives CASSLDGTSGNTIYF.

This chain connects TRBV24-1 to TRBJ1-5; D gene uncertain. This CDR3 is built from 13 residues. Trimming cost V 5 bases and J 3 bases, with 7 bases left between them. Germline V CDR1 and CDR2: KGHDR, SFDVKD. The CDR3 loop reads CATSAGFNQPQHF. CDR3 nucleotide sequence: TGTGCCACCAGTGCCGGGTTCAATCAGCCCCAGCATTTT.

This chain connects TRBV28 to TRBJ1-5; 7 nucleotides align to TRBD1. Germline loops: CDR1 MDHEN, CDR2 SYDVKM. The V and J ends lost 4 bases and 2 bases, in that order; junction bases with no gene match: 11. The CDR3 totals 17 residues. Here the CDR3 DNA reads TGTGCCAGCAGTTCGGATGACAGGGCGGGCGGCAATCAGCCCCAGCATTTT. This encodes CASSSDDRAGGNQPQHF.

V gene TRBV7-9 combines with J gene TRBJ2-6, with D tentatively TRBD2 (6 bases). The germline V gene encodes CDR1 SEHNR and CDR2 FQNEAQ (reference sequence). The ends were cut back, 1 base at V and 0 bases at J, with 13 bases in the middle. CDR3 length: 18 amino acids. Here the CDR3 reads CASSLEDWGVSGANVLTF. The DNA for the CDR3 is TGTGCCAGCAGCTTAGAGGACTGGGGGGTCTCTGGGGCCAACGTCCTGACTTTC.

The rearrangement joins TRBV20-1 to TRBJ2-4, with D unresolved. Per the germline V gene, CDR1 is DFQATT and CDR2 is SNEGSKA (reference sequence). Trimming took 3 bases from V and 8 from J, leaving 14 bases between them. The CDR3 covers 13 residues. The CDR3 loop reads CSASKPDKDIQYF. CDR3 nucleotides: TGCAGTGCTAGTAAGCCAGATAAGGACATTCAGTACTTC.

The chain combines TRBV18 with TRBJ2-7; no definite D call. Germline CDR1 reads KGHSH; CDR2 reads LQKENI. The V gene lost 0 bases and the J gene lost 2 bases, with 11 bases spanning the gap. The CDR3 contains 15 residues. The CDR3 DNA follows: TGTGCCAGCTCACCACCCGGATTAAGTCCCTACGAGCAGTACTTC. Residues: CASSPPGLSPYEQYF.

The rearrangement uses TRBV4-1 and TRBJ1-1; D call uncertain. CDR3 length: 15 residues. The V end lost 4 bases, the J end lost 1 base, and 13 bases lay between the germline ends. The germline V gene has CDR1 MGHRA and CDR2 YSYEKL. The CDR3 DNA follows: TGCGCCAGCAGCCCAGGCCGTTGGGGGAACACTGAAGCTTTCTTT. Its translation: CASSPGRWGNTEAFF.

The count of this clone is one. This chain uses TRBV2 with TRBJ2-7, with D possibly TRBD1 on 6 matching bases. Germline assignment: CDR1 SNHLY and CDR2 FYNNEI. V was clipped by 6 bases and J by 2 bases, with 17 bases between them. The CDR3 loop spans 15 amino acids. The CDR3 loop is CASSKPLDRTYEQYF. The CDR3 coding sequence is TGTGCCAGCAGCAAACCCTTGGACAGAACCTACGAGCAGTACTTC. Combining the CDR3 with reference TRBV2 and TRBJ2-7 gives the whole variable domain EPEVTQTPSHQVTQMGQEVILRCVPISNHLYFYWYRQILGQKVEFLVSFYNNEISEKSEIFDDQFSVERPDGSNFTLKIRSTKLEDSAMYFCASSKPLDRTYEQYFGPGTRLTVT.

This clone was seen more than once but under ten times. The CDR3 DNA is TGTGCCAGCACCCAGCGGGAGTGGACCAATGAGCAGTTCTTC. This codes for CASTQREWTNEQFF. The chain has TRBV3-1 (or the pseudogene TRBV3-2) and TRBJ2-1; the match to TRBD2 covers 8 bases. After removal of 7 bases from V and 6 bases from J, the junction contained 8 bases not matched to a gene. CDR3 length: 14 amino acids. Germline V lookup: CDR1 LGHDT, CDR2 YNNKEL (reference sequence).